The 14 T cell receptor beta chains listed next were all sequenced from one sample in a study of blood T cell repertoires in COVID-19 (dated by TCRdb to the early 2020s). Receptors were amplified or captured by the immunoSEQ multiplex PCR assay. TCRdb took this table from immuneACCESS and kept in-frame rearrangements with V and J called. Such tables lack part of the clones; where checked against another copy, unresolved V genes explain under half of the gap, and the rest is unexplained. This sample comprises 80,000 or so clones, approximately 81% of them detected only once. The ten largest clonotypes hold about 20% of the sample. The sequencing input was peripheral blood. These receptors were taken from an older woman with acute or convalescent COVID-19.

The chain uses TRBV18 and TRBJ2-7; D is unclear. V was cut by 5 bases and J by 3 bases, with 5 bases left in between. This CDR3 is 11 amino acids long. Germline V CDR1 and CDR2: KGHSH, LQKENI. The CDR3 DNA reads TGTGCCAGCTCAACAAACTACGAGCAGTACTTC. Encoded protein: CASSTNYEQYF.

The rearrangement joins TRBV19 to TRBJ1-1; a weak D match, TRBD1 (6 bases). The V and J ends lost 3 bases and 4 bases respectively, with 18 bases between them. Germline V gene data show CDR1 as LNHDA and CDR2 as SQIVND (reference sequence). The CDR3 consists of 16 residues. CDR3 loop: CASSINSGGPSTEAFF. The CDR3 DNA sequence: TGTGCCAGTAGTATTAACTCGGGGGGGCCAAGCACTGAAGCTTTCTTT.

This clone was counted once. DNA for the CDR3: TGTGCTAGTGCCCTAGGACAGCTCAATCAGCCCCAGCATTTT. The encoded protein is CASALGQLNQPQHF. V gene TRBV12-5 combines with J gene TRBJ1-5; maybe TRBD1 (6 bases). Germline V gene lookup returns CDR1 LGHNT and CDR2 FRNRAP. V gave up 7 bases and J gave up 3 bases, with 13 bases separating them. The CDR3 runs to 14 residues.

The V call is TRBV2, the J call TRBJ1-2, with TRBD1 as a possible D gene (5 bases). The ends were cut back, 3 bases at V and 7 bases at J, with 12 bases in the middle. CDR3 length equals 13 residues. The germline V gene encodes CDR1 SNHLY and CDR2 FYNNEI. CDR3: CASSDTTVGGYTF. The CDR3 bases are TGTGCCAGCAGTGACACGACAGTTGGTGGCTACACCTTC. Full variable domain (remainder filled in from reference TRBV2 and TRBJ1-2): EPEVTQTPSHQVTQMGQEVILRCVPISNHLYFYWYRQILGQKVEFLVSFYNNEISEKSEIFDDQFSVERPDGSNFTLKIRSTKLEDSAMYFCASSDTTVGGYTFGSGTRLTVV.

The J gene is TRBJ2-7, the V gene TRBV6-2 or TRBV6-3; maybe TRBD2 (5 bases). Deletions cut 0 bases from V and 4 bases from J, with 13 bases between. The CDR3 covers 15 residues. Germline V CDR1 and CDR2: MNHEY, SVGEGT. The DNA for the CDR3 is TGTGCCAGCAGTTACTCGATAGATACGGGGTACGAGCAGTACTTC. Protein: CASSYSIDTGYEQYF.

The V gene is TRBV6-1, the J gene TRBJ2-4; D perhaps matches TRBD1 (5 bases). This CDR3 spans 16 amino acids. Trimming left V 4 bases short and J 3 bases short, with 16 bases between. The germline V gene encodes CDR1 MNHNS and CDR2 SASEGT. The CDR3 region is CASSGTTPLFKNIQYF. In nucleotides, the CDR3 is TGTGCCAGCAGTGGGACAACTCCTCTATTCAAAAACATTCAGTACTTC.

CDR3 sequence reads: CAWSVGLPAQETQYF. The CDR3 nucleotides read TGTGCCTGGAGTGTAGGACTCCCTGCCCAAGAGACCCAGTACTTC. The chain links TRBV30 to TRBJ2-5; tentative D call: TRBD2 (5 bases). In germline, CDR1 is GTSNPN, CDR2 SVGIG (reference sequence). CDR3 length equals 15 residues. The V and J ends lost 0 bases and 1 base respectively, with 12 bases between them.

This chain links TRBV7-2 with TRBJ2-3; TRBD2 might be the D (7 bases). This CDR3 is 14 amino acids long. Germline loops: CDR1 SGHTA, CDR2 FQGNSA. V was shortened by 1 base and J by 8 bases, with 13 bases between the two germline ends. The CDR3 region has the DNA TGTGCCAGCAGCTTAGAGCGCGGGGGCCTTACGCAGTATTTT. Its translation is CASSLERGGLTQYF.

V and J are TRBV6-5 and TRBJ1-2, with 7 bases that match TRBD1. This CDR3 comprises 14 residues. The junction had 13 bases not matched to a gene; V was cut back by 8 bases and J by 7 bases. The germline CDR1 and CDR2 sequences are MNHEY and SVGAGI. CDR3 nucleotide sequence: TGTGCCAGCGGAGACAGGGCCCTCAGGAGTGGCTACACCTTC. It yields the protein CASGDRALRSGYTF.

The V call is TRBV6-4, the J call TRBJ2-1; 7 nucleotides match TRBD1. The CDR3 loop spans 16 amino acids. Germline CDR1 MRHNA, CDR2 SNTAGT. V was pared by 0 bases and J by 4 bases, with 6 bases of the junction left unmatched. CDR3 in DNA: TGTGCCAGCAGTGACTCGGCCGGGACAGAATACAATGAGCAGTTCTTC. This gives the protein CASSDSAGTEYNEQFF.

This clone was observed a few times. This sequence joins TRBV5-1 and TRBJ2-2, with D tentatively TRBD2 (5 bases). The CDR3 sequence is 14 residues long. V was clipped by 4 bases and J by 3 bases, with 10 bases between them. The germline CDR1 and CDR2 sequences are SGHRS and YFSETQ. Written as DNA, the CDR3 is TGCGCCAGCAGCCCTCTTAGCGACACCGGGGAGCTGTTTTTT. It translates to CASSPLSDTGELFF.

This clone appeared once. J is TRBJ1-2 and V is TRBV3-1 (or the pseudogene TRBV3-2), with a weak D call TRBD1 (5 bases). Germline V gene data show CDR1 as LGHDT and CDR2 as YNNKEL (reference sequence). This CDR3 spans 20 amino acids. The V and J ends lost 0 bases and 4 bases respectively, with 27 bases between them. The CDR3 nucleotides read TGTGCCAGCAGCCAAGAAGAGGGAGGTAGACAGACCGTGTTTACCTATGGCTACACCTTC. Its translation is CASSQEEGGRQTVFTYGYTF.

This chain links TRBV6-5 with TRBJ2-3; TRBD1 matches 7 bases. The CDR3 spans 15 residues. The germline gives CDR1 MNHEY, CDR2 SVGAGI. With 6 bases clipped from V and 1 base from J, the junction kept 7 bases outside the gene matches. The CDR3 sequence: CASRRGQVGTDTQYF. The CDR3 DNA reads as TGTGCCAGCAGACGAGGACAGGTCGGCACAGATACGCAGTATTTT.

This clone is a singleton in its sample. The chain combines TRBV30 with TRBJ1-1; 8 bases agree with TRBD1. Trimming cost V 4 bases and J 1 base; bases outside gene matches: 17. The V gene's germline CDR1 is GTSNPN and CDR2 SVGIG (reference sequence). The CDR3 spans 18 residues. Here the CDR3 DNA reads TGTGCCTGGATAGGAAGTTGGCAGGGGGCGTTTTGGAACACTGAAGCTTTCTTT. Its protein product is CAWIGSWQGAFWNTEAFF. Using reference TRBV30 and TRBJ1-1 for the parts outside the CDR3, the full variable domain is SQTIHQWPATLVQPVGSPLSLECTVEGTSNPNLYWYRQAAGRGLQLLFYSVGIGQISSEVPQNLSASRPQDRQFILSSKKLLLSDSGFYLCAWIGSWQGAFWNTEAFFGQGTRLTVV.